This TCR beta chain derives from a study of T cell responses to AZD1222 COVID-19 vaccine. Across the study: Second-dose schedules of about 4 or about 12 weeks were combined. Study-wide findings and caveats: Donors in the cohort were predominantly white British and more often female, and clonal diversity was possibly underestimated. Dominant at 160-218 and 743-854, vaccine-associated CD4 TCRs also spanned spike.

Method: immunoSEQ multiplex PCR; TCRdb's copy keeps in-frame clones and lacks some. Among around 110,000 clones listed, approximately 90% were seen once. This clone has a single count. The antigen is undetermined. CDR3 length: 13 amino acids. Germline CDR1 SGHNT, CDR2 YYREEE (reference sequence). With 6 bases clipped from V and 7 bases from J, the junction kept 7 bases outside the gene matches. The source is an adult in good health. Specimen: peripheral blood, collected on day 0 of AZD1222 vaccination. The chain is built from TRBV5-4 and TRBJ1-2, with TRBD1 matching 9 bases. This chain's CDR3 is CASNWGTGFGYTF. As DNA, the CDR3 is TGTGCCAGCAACTGGGGGACAGGGTTTGGCTACACCTTC.